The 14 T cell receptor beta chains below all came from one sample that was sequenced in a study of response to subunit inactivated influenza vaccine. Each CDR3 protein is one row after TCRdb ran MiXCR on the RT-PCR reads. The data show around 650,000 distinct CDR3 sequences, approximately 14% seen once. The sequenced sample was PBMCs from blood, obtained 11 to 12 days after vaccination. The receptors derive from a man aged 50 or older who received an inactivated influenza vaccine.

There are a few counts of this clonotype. The CDR3 reads CASSRDSRQGTDTQYF. The CDR3 bases are TGTGCCAGCTCACGAGATTCCAGGCAAGGAACAGATACGCAGTATTTT. J is TRBJ2-3 and V is TRBV18, with D hard to call. This CDR3 region has 16 residues. Germline-derived CDR1 and CDR2 are KGHSH and LQKENI. Trimming pared 4 bases from V and 3 bases from J, leaving 17 bases between.

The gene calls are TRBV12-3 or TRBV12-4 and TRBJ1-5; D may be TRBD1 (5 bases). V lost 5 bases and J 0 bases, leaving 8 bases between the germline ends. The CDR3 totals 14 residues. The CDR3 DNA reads TGTGCCAGCAGTCACAGGAGTAGCAATCAGCCCCAGCATTTT. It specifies CASSHRSSNQPQHF.

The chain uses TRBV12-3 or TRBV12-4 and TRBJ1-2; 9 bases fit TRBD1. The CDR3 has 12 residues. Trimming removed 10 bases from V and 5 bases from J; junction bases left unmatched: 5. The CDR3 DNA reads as TGTGCCACTACAGGGGGCTTTTATGGCTACACCTTC. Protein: CATTGGFYGYTF.

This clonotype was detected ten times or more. The CDR3 DNA follows: TGTGCCAGCTCCCTACCAGACGACTCCTATAATTCACCCCTCCACTTT. Its translation is CASSLPDDSYNSPLHF. The rearrangement links TRBV28 to TRBJ1-6; D remains unclear. Germline V gene sequence: CDR1 MDHEN, CDR2 SYDVKM. The CDR3 totals 16 residues. The V gene lost 8 bases and the J gene lost 0 bases, with 14 bases spanning the gap.

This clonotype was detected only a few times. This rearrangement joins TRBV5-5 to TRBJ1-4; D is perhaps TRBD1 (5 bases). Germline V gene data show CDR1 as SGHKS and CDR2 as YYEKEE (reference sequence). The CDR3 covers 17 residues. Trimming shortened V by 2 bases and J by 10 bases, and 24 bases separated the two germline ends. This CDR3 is CASSLTIERTPRGKLFF. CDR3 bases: TGTGCCAGCAGCTTAACGATCGAGCGGACACCGAGGGGAAAACTGTTTTTT.

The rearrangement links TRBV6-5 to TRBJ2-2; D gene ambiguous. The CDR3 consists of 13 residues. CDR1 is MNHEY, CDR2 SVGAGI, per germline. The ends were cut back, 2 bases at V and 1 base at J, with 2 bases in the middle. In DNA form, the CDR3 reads TGTGCCAGCAGTTACGAGAACACCGGGGAGCTGTTTTTT. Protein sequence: CASSYENTGELFF.

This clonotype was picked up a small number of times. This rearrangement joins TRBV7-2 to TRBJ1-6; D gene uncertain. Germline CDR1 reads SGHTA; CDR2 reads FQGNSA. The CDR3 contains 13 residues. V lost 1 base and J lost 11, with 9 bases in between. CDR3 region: CASSLDLGTPLHF. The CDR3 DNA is TGTGCCAGCAGCTTAGATCTGGGTACACCCCTCCACTTT.

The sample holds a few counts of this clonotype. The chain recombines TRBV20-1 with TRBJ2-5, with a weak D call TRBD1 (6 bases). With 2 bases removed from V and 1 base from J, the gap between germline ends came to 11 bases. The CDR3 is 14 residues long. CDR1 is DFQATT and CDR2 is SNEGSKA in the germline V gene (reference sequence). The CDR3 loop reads CSARLQGIQETQYF. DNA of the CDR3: TGCAGTGCTAGACTTCAGGGGATCCAAGAGACCCAGTACTTC.

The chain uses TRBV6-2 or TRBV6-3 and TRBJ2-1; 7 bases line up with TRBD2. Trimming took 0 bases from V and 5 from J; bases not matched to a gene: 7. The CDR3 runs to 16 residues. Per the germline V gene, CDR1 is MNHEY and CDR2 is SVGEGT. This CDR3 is CASSYSTSRANNEQFF. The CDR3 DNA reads TGTGCCAGCAGTTACTCGACTAGCCGGGCGAACAATGAGCAGTTCTTC.

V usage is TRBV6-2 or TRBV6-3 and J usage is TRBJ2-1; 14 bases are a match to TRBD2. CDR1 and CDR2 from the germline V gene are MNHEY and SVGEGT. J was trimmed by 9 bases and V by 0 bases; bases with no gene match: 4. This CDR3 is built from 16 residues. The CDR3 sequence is CASSYSTSGRAGEQFF. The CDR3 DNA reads TGTGCCAGCAGTTACTCGACTAGCGGGAGGGCGGGTGAGCAGTTCTTC.

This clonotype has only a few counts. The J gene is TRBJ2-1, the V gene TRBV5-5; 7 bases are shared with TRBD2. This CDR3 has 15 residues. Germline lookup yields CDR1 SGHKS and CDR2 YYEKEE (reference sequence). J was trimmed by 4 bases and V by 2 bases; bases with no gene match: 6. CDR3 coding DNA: TGTGCCAGCAGCTTTGGACCGGGACTATACAATGAGCAGTTCTTC. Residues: CASSFGPGLYNEQFF.

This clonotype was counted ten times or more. The CDR3 protein is CASRTGNFGELFF. CDR3 DNA: TGTGCCAGCAGGACAGGGAATTTCGGGGAGCTGTTTTTT. This rearrangement joins TRBV6-1 to TRBJ2-2, with 7 bases identical to TRBD1. V gave up 6 bases and J gave up 7 bases; unmatched junction bases: 5. The CDR3 length is 13 residues. The germline CDR1 and CDR2 sequences are MNHNS and SASEGT.

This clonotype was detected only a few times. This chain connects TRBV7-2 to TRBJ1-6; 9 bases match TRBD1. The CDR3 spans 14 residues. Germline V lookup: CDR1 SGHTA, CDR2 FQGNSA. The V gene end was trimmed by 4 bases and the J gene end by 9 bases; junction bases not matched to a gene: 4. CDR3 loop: CASSSTQGASPLHF. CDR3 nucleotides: TGTGCCAGCAGCTCCACACAGGGGGCTTCACCCCTCCACTTT.

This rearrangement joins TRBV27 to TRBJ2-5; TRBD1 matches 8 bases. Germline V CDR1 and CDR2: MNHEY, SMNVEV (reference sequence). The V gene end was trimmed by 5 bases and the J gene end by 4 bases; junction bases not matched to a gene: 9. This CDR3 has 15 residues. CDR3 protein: CASSTGQGRIETQYF. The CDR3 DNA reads TGTGCCAGCAGTACCGGACAGGGCAGAATAGAGACCCAGTACTTC.